This T cell receptor beta chain is drawn from a study of shared clonotypes between healthy human individuals. The protocol was immunoSEQ multiplex PCR, while the TCRdb copy is restricted to in-frame clones and leaves out a portion. The table shows a few million clones, with more than 90% occurring only once. This CDR3 is 13 amino acids long. The V gene's germline CDR1 is MNHEY and CDR2 SVGAGI. Trimming at V came to 6 bases and at J to 7 bases, leaving 7 bases not matched to a gene. The chain joins TRBV6-5 to TRBJ1-2; 8 bases map to TRBD1. The TCR sequence derives from a young man in good health. Sequenced material: naive CD4+ T cells sorted from blood. This sample's subset: CD45RA+ positively selected. CDR3 sequence: CASRSGGGLGYTF. Here the CDR3 DNA reads TGTGCCAGCAGGTCAGGGGGCGGGCTTGGCTACACCTTC.